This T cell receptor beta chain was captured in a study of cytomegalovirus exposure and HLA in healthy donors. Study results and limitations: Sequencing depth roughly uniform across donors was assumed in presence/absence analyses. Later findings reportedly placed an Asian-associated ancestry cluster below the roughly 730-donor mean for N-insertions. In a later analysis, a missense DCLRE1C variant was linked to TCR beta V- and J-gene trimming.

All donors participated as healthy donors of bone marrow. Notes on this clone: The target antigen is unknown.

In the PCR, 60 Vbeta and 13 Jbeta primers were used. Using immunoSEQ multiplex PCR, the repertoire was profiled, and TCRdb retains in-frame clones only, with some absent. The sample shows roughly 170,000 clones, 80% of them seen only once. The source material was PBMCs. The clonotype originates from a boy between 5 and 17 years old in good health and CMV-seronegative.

The CDR3 is CASNPRGYGYTF. For the CDR3, the DNA is TGTGCCAGCAACCCTCGGGGATATGGCTACACCTTC. The genes are TRBV5-8 and TRBJ1-2, with D unresolved. Looked up from germline, CDR1 is SGHTS and CDR2 is YDEGEE. The CDR3 covers 12 residues. Trimming removed 6 bases at V and 5 bases at J, with 11 bases between.